Listed below are T cell receptor beta chains from one sample, sequenced in a study of T cell repertoires in cytomegalovirus infection. TCRdb fed the reads into MiXCR, producing one record per CDR3 protein. The data contain about 360,000 distinct CDR3 sequences, 15% to 20% of them singletons. The specimen sequenced was PBMCs. The source is a human donor in good health (CMV status not recorded). Some clones in this sample may be carry-over from other donors' samples. CDR3s include the opening cysteine and the closing phenylalanine or tryptophan. The D gene is left open where the match is weak. Only part of the rows carry a size: once, few, many, or a class if the clone is expanded.

v_gene,j_gene,abundance,d_gene,CDR3nt,CDR3aa
TRBV11-3,TRBJ2-3,many,.,TGTGCCAGCAGCTTAGGGGGACACAGATCCGATACGCAGTATTTT,CASSLGGHRSDTQYF
TRBV18,TRBJ1-4,.,.,TGTGCCAGCTCACCGGAGACAGACAATGAAAAACTGTTTTTT,CASSPETDNEKLFF
TRBV7-2,TRBJ1-2,many,.,TGTGCCAGCAGCTTAAGTGGTGCAGGGTCTTGGTATGGCTACACCTTC,CASSLSGAGSWYGYTF
TRBV2,TRBJ2-7,few,.,TGTGCCAGCAGTTACCGGACCCTCTACGAGCAGTACTTC,CASSYRTLYEQYF
TRBV28,TRBJ1-4,few,.,TGTGCCAGCAGTTTGCGGCAGGTTGCTAATGAAAAACTGTTTTTT,CASSLRQVANEKLFF
TRBV12-3/TRBV12-4,TRBJ1-1,.,.,TGTGCCAGCAGTTTAAATGGGCCCGGGAACACTGAAGCTTTCTTT,CASSLNGPGNTEAFF
TRBV7-8,TRBJ1-5,few,.,TGTGCCAGCAGCTTTAGCGGAAGAAGTCCCCAGCATTTT,CASSFSGRSPQHF
TRBV6-1,TRBJ2-2,.,.,TGTGCCAGCAGTGATCCGGCAGGGAACACCGGGGAGCTGTTTTTT,CASSDPAGNTGELFF
TRBV28,TRBJ1-5,.,TRBD1,TGTGCCAGCAGTCGGACAGGGGGCCGCAATCAGCCCCAGCATTTT,CASSRTGGRNQPQHF
TRBV3-1,TRBJ2-3,.,.,TGTGCCAGCAGCCAAGATTCCCTAAGGGATACGCAGTATTTT,CASSQDSLRDTQYF
TRBV19,TRBJ2-2,few,.,TGTGCCAGTAGTATAGCCGGGGGCGGCAGCGGGGAGCTGTTTTTT,CASSIAGGGSGELFF
TRBV7-2,TRBJ1-2,.,.,TGTGCCAGCAGCCTTCCCCTAGTCTATGGCTACACCTTC,CASSLPLVYGYTF
TRBV18,TRBJ1-2,once,TRBD1,TGTGCCAGCTCACAGGACAGGGAGAAAGGCTACACCTTC,CASSQDREKGYTF